This passage covers 22 T cell receptor beta chains from one sample sequenced in a study of blood T cell repertoires in COVID-19. The repertoire was sequenced with immunoSEQ multiplex PCR; TCRdb's copy has only in-frame clones and lacks some. The sample yields approximately 70,000 clones, 75% to 90% seen once. Material: peripheral blood. Receptor source: a woman of 80 years or more with active or convalescent COVID-19.

This clone was seen just once. V and J are TRBV4-2 and TRBJ1-2; weak D call: TRBD1 (5 bases). The CDR3 is 15 amino acids. CDR1 is LGHNA and CDR2 is YNFKEQ in the germline V gene. V was pared by 0 bases and J by 2 bases, with 10 bases between. Here the CDR3 DNA reads TGTGCCAGCAGCCAAGAACAGGCTCCGAACTATGGCTACACCTTC. Its protein product is CASSQEQAPNYGYTF.

The count of this clone is one. This chain uses TRBV21-1 with TRBJ1-5; the table calls TRBD1, which could not be checked here. TRBV21-1 is termed a pseudogene. The CDR3 is made up of 16 amino acids. The DNA of the CDR3 is TGTGCCAGCAGCAGAATTCCGGGACACTTCCATCAGCCCCAGCATTTT. Protein product: CASSRIPGHFHQPQHF.

This rearrangement joins TRBV7-2 to TRBJ1-2, with 9 bases aligning to TRBD1. Unmatched junction bases numbered 6, after V lost 2 bases and J lost 5 bases. This CDR3 region has 15 residues. The germline V gene has CDR1 SGHTA and CDR2 FQGNSA. Here the CDR3 reads CASSLRDRALYGYTF. As DNA, the CDR3 is TGTGCCAGCAGCTTAAGGGACAGGGCGTTATATGGCTACACCTTC.

Comment on this clone: At one boundary the junction diverges from the germline segment, which might be a read error. The J gene is TRBJ2-3, the V gene TRBV7-7, with D possibly matching TRBD2 (7 bases). The CDR3 spans 14 residues. Germline CDR1 and CDR2: SSHAT and FNYEAQ (reference sequence). The CDR3 sequence is CASSLGGPPDTQYF. Written as DNA, the CDR3 is TGTGCTAGCAGCTTGGGGGGGCCCCCAGATACGCAGTATTTT.

The CDR3 bases are TGTGCCAGCAGTTACGGTGGAGCGGGGGACATTTACGAGCAGTACTTC. It encodes CASSYGGAGDIYEQYF. The J gene is TRBJ2-7, the V gene TRBV6-5; TRBD2 matches at 8 bases. Looked up from germline, CDR1 is MNHEY and CDR2 is SVGAGI. The CDR3 length is 16 residues. V gave up 2 bases and J gave up 4 bases; unmatched junction bases: 10.

The chain has TRBV5-6 and TRBJ1-4, with 9 bases aligning to TRBD1. V lost 0 bases to trimming and J lost 4 bases; unmatched junction nucleotides: 4. This CDR3 is built from 16 residues. In germline, CDR1 is SGHDT, CDR2 YYEEEE. The CDR3 region is CASSLVTGGLNEKLFF. CDR3 nucleotides: TGTGCCAGCAGCTTGGTGACAGGGGGACTTAATGAAAAACTGTTTTTT.

The chain joins TRBV28 to TRBJ2-2, with a possible D match to TRBD2 (6 bases). This CDR3 region has 17 residues. V lost 3 bases and J 0 bases, leaving 14 bases between the germline ends. The V gene's germline CDR1 is MDHEN and CDR2 SYDVKM. CDR3: CASSFSYGTSNTGELFF. The CDR3 DNA reads as TGTGCCAGCAGTTTTTCATACGGGACTTCGAACACCGGGGAGCTGTTTTTT.

This clone came up once. The chain links TRBV9 to TRBJ1-3, with 7 bases that match TRBD1. Trimming took 2 bases from V and 0 from J; bases not matched to a gene: 5. The CDR3 is made up of 16 amino acids. CDR1 SGDLS and CDR2 YYNGEE come from the germline V gene. CDR3 nucleotides: TGTGCCAGCAGCGTGGAGGGACAGTTCTCTGGAAACACCATATATTTT. This translates into CASSVEGQFSGNTIYF.

This clone appeared a single time. The V and J genes are TRBV15 and TRBJ2-7, with a possible D match to TRBD1 (6 bases). The V end lost 3 bases, the J end lost 3 bases, and 15 bases lay between the germline ends. This CDR3 has 15 residues. Germline V gene lookup returns CDR1 LNHNV and CDR2 YYDKDF (reference sequence). CDR3 residues: CATSRVDRMFYEQYF. Written as DNA, the CDR3 is TGTGCCACCAGCAGGGTTGACAGGATGTTCTACGAGCAGTACTTC.

This clone was found a few times. This sequence joins TRBV6-5 and TRBJ1-6; 8 nucleotides match TRBD1. Unmatched junction bases numbered 9, after V lost 0 bases and J lost 11 bases. This CDR3 region has 16 residues. The germline CDR1 and CDR2 sequences are MNHEY and SVGAGI. CDR3 amino acids: CASSYSLSTGDPPLHF. The CDR3 region has the DNA TGTGCCAGCAGTTACTCGCTATCGACAGGGGATCCACCCCTCCACTTT.

This chain uses TRBV14 with TRBJ1-5, with D perhaps TRBD1 (5 bases). Trimming left V 1 base short and J 11 bases short, with 9 bases between. The CDR3 consists of 12 residues. CDR1 and CDR2 from the germline V gene are SGHDN and FVKESK. DNA of the CDR3: TGTGCCAGCAGCCAAGGGAGGGGTTCCCAGCATTTT. Translation: CASSQGRGSQHF.

The chain links TRBV21-1 to TRBJ1-2; the D call TRBD1 from the table was never checked on the DNA. TRBV21-1 is marked as a pseudogene. The CDR3 is 23 amino acids. The CDR3 loop is CASIVWAHSSRDRVFNANYGYTF. CDR3 coding DNA: TGTGCCAGCATCGTGTGGGCACATTCCAGCCGGGACAGGGTTTTTAATGCGAACTATGGCTACACCTTC.

The chain combines TRBV28 with TRBJ1-5; possible D gene TRBD1, 5 bases. The CDR3 length is 14 residues. In germline, CDR1 is MDHEN, CDR2 SYDVKM. The V and J ends lost 8 bases and 6 bases respectively, with 17 bases between them. This CDR3 reads CASGPRGGSQPQHF. The CDR3 DNA reads TGTGCCAGCGGCCCGAGGGGAGGGAGTCAGCCCCAGCATTTT.

The V gene is TRBV28, the J gene TRBJ1-5, with D possibly matching TRBD1 (5 bases). Germline CDR1 reads MDHEN; CDR2 reads SYDVKM. The CDR3 consists of 16 residues. Trimming shortened V by 4 bases and J by 6 bases, and 19 bases separated the two germline ends. CDR3 protein: CASSSSGGPFPQPQHF. CDR3 sequence (DNA): TGTGCCAGCAGTTCCTCCGGGGGTCCGTTTCCTCAGCCCCAGCATTTT.

The chain couples TRBV5-6 to TRBJ2-3, with 9 bases lining up with TRBD2. In germline, CDR1 is SGHDT, CDR2 YYEEEE. The CDR3 has 15 amino acids. V gave up 0 bases and J gave up 3 bases; unmatched junction bases: 2. The DNA of the CDR3 is TGTGCCAGCAGCTTGGGACTAGCGGATACAGATACGCAGTATTTT. Translation gives CASSLGLADTDTQYF.

The CDR3: CASSLMGTESGELFF. The CDR3 DNA is TGTGCCAGCAGCTTGATGGGGACAGAGAGCGGGGAGCTGTTTTTT. The V and J genes are TRBV7-9 and TRBJ2-2, with 7 bases aligning to TRBD1. V trimming: 3 bases; J trimming: 7 bases; junction bases outside the gene matches: 8. The germline gives CDR1 SEHNR, CDR2 FQNEAQ (reference sequence). The CDR3 consists of 15 residues.

This clone has a single count. The chain couples TRBV5-1 to TRBJ1-5; D is unclear. This CDR3 region has 14 residues. The V and J ends lost 4 bases and 3 bases respectively, with 11 bases between them. Germline CDR1 reads SGHRS; CDR2 reads YFSETQ. DNA of the CDR3: TGCGCCAGCAGCGCCGGCGGCTACAATCAGCCCCAGCATTTT. This encodes CASSAGGYNQPQHF.

V and J are TRBV7-8 and TRBJ2-1; 7 nucleotides align to TRBD1. This CDR3 region has 15 residues. Trimming took 3 bases from V and 0 from J; bases not matched to a gene: 2. Germline V gene data show CDR1 as SGHVS and CDR2 as FQNEAQ. The CDR3 here is CASSLDRSSYNEQFF. CDR3 sequence (DNA): TGTGCCAGCAGCTTGGACAGGAGCTCCTACAATGAGCAGTTCTTC.

This chain joins TRBV7-9 and TRBJ2-7; D is possibly TRBD1 (5 bases). V was clipped by 5 bases and J by 2 bases, with 13 bases between them. Germline CDR1 reads SEHNR; CDR2 reads FQNEAQ (reference sequence). The CDR3 length is 14 residues. The CDR3 reads CASSRAGKAYEQYF. CDR3 DNA sequence: TGTGCCAGCAGCCGTGCAGGGAAGGCCTACGAGCAGTACTTC.

The genes are TRBV5-4 and TRBJ1-2; maybe TRBD1 (5 bases). V dropped 1 base and J dropped 4 bases, with 8 bases sitting between them. The CDR3 has 13 residues. Per the germline V gene, CDR1 is SGHNT and CDR2 is YYREEE (reference sequence). CDR3 coding DNA: TGTGCCAGCAGCTTGCAGGGCTCCTATGGCTACACCTTC. It encodes CASSLQGSYGYTF.

This sequence joins TRBV7-2 and TRBJ2-5; D unresolved. CDR3 size: 14 residues. The ends were cut back, 3 bases at V and 4 bases at J, with 12 bases in the middle. Germline V gene lookup returns CDR1 SGHTA and CDR2 FQGNSA. For the CDR3, the DNA is TGTGCCAGCAGCTTTTTACCCCCGGGAGAGACCCAGTACTTC. Translating it yields CASSFLPPGETQYF.

This clone appeared once. V usage is TRBV28 and J usage is TRBJ2-1; D perhaps matches TRBD2 (6 bases). Trimming took off 8 bases at V and 15 bases at J, with 17 bases between the two ends. This CDR3 spans 11 amino acids. Germline-derived CDR1 and CDR2 are MDHEN and SYDVKM. CDR3 region: CASGGGGARFF. CDR3 DNA: TGTGCCAGCGGTGGAGGCGGGGCTAGGTTCTTC.